The 12 T cell receptor beta chains below were found in one sample sequenced in a study of OX40 agonist ivuxolimab in advanced cancers. The table came from immunoSEQ multiplex PCR; TCRdb's copy has only in-frame clones and leaves some out. The repertoire has approximately 89,000 clones, approximately 91% of them found once; the top ten carry less than 0.75%. Sequencing was performed on CD4+ or CD8+ T cells sorted from blood, taken in a trial of the OX40 agonist ivuxolimab. These receptors all come from an adult with an advanced solid tumor such as melanoma, head and neck, liver or kidney cancer.

The rearrangement uses TRBV18 and TRBJ2-7; D is unresolved. CDR1 and CDR2 (germline): KGHSH, LQKENI. Trimming left V 5 bases short and J 2 bases short, with 7 bases between. The CDR3 length is 12 residues. CDR3 in amino acids: CASSSAAYEQYF. CDR3 sequence (DNA): TGTGCCAGCTCATCAGCCGCCTACGAGCAGTACTTC.

This rearrangement joins TRBV18 to TRBJ2-7; possibly TRBD1 for D (5 bases). Germline V gene sequence: CDR1 KGHSH, CDR2 LQKENI. CDR3 length: 16 residues. The germline V and J ends were trimmed by 2 bases and 7 bases, with 21 bases remaining between them. CDR3 region: CASSPLGDPRNGEQYF. In nucleotides, the CDR3 is TGTGCCAGCTCACCATTAGGGGATCCTCGTAATGGGGAGCAGTACTTC.

V gene TRBV6-5 combines with J gene TRBJ2-1; no firm D call. In germline, CDR1 is MNHEY, CDR2 SVGAGI. V dropped 4 bases and J dropped 12 bases, with 10 bases sitting between them. This CDR3 is 11 amino acids long. This chain's CDR3 is CASSSGLRQFF. CDR3 nucleotides: TGTGCCAGCAGTTCAGGTTTACGGCAGTTCTTC.

The chain links TRBV7-8 to TRBJ2-3; 8 positions match TRBD2. V shed 5 bases, J shed 0 bases, and the junction held 7 bases outside the gene matches. In germline, CDR1 is SGHVS, CDR2 FQNEAQ. This CDR3 comprises 16 residues. The CDR3 reads CASSPLSGGSTDTQYF. CDR3 DNA sequence: TGTGCCAGCAGCCCGCTTTCGGGAGGGAGCACAGATACGCAGTATTTT.

The rearrangement joins TRBV27 to TRBJ2-5; perhaps D is TRBD1 or TRBD2 (7 bases each). The CDR3 has 14 residues. V lost 6 bases and J 7 bases, leaving 18 bases between the germline ends. The germline V gene encodes CDR1 MNHEY and CDR2 SMNVEV (reference sequence). For the CDR3, the DNA is TGTGCCAGCAGCAGGGGGGGGACTCCCGGGACCCAGTACTTC. Encoded protein: CASSRGGTPGTQYF.

The genes are TRBV11-2 and TRBJ2-1; 8 positions match TRBD1. The germline CDR1 and CDR2 sequences are SGHAT and FQNNGV. The CDR3 has 15 residues. The V segment lost 5 bases and the J segment 9 bases; nucleotides outside the gene matches: 12. This CDR3 reads CASSLQVRGQGEQFF. The CDR3, as DNA: TGTGCCAGCAGCCTACAAGTCAGGGGGCAGGGTGAGCAGTTCTTC.

The chain recombines TRBV5-5 with TRBJ1-1, with D possibly TRBD1 on 5 matching bases. V dropped 0 bases and J dropped 0 bases, with 9 bases sitting between them. The CDR3 has 15 residues. From germline, CDR1 is SGHKS and CDR2 YYEKEE (reference sequence). CDR3 nucleotide sequence: TGTGCCAGCAGCTTGGCTGCAGGGTTGAACACTGAAGCTTTCTTT. This encodes CASSLAAGLNTEAFF.

The rearrangement links TRBV7-9 to TRBJ2-7, with 7 bases lining up with TRBD1. This CDR3 has 16 residues. J gave up 0 bases and V 6 bases, and 11 bases lay outside the gene matches. Germline V lookup: CDR1 SEHNR, CDR2 FQNEAQ (reference sequence). The CDR3 region is CASRPQMTGNSYEQYF. The CDR3, as DNA: TGTGCCAGCAGACCTCAAATGACAGGGAACTCCTACGAGCAGTACTTC.

This rearrangement joins TRBV6-5 to TRBJ2-7; TRBD1 is a possible D gene (6 bases). CDR1 is MNHEY and CDR2 is SVGAGI in the germline V gene. V shed 2 bases and J shed 0 bases, with 8 bases lying between them. The CDR3 is made up of 14 amino acids. CDR3: CASSYGQYSYEQYF. DNA for the CDR3: TGTGCCAGCAGTTACGGACAGTACTCCTACGAGCAGTACTTC.

The genes are TRBV7-2 and TRBJ2-5, with TRBD1 identical over 7 bases. The DNA end is a closer match to TRBJ2-7, so the J assignment may be wrong. CDR1 is SGHTA and CDR2 is FQGNSA in the germline V gene. This CDR3 spans 14 amino acids. CDR3 in DNA: TGTGCCAGCAGCTTAGGGGACAGCTCCTACGAGCAGTACTTC. Translation gives CASSLGDSSYEQYF.

This chain connects TRBV5-1 to TRBJ2-7; TRBD2 aligns across 11 bases. CDR1 and CDR2 (germline): SGHRS, YFSETQ. The ends lost 4 bases at V and 5 bases at J; junction bases unmatched: 14. The CDR3 is made up of 17 amino acids. The CDR3 reads CASSVRGSTSGIDEQYF. CDR3 DNA sequence: TGCGCCAGCAGCGTGAGGGGGTCGACTAGCGGGATCGACGAGCAGTACTTC.

The J gene is TRBJ1-2, the V gene TRBV6-5; D unclear. CDR3 size: 14 residues. Germline-derived CDR1 and CDR2 are MNHEY and SVGAGI. The V end was cut by 6 bases, the J end by 4 bases, with 15 bases between. CDR3 amino acids: CASSLLPGIYGYTF. CDR3 DNA sequence: TGTGCCAGCAGCCTCCTCCCGGGGATCTATGGCTACACCTTC.